This TCR beta chain was retrieved from a study of CD8 T cells in Susac syndrome. RNA, at about 0.45 to 1 ug, was reverse transcribed with random hexamers. Each CDR3 protein is one row after TCRdb ran MiXCR on the immunoSEQ multiplex PCR reads. The data hold about 190,000 distinct CDR3 sequences, with roughly 94% observed a single time. The recently defined diagnostic criteria for definite or probable disease were met by the Susac syndrome patients. The V segment lost 3 bases and the J segment 5 bases; nucleotides outside the gene matches: 2. In germline, CDR1 is SGDLS, CDR2 YYNGEE. The CDR3 is 14 residues long.

The clonotype comes from a human donor with Susac syndrome. The chain has TRBV9 and TRBJ2-7, with TRBD2 matching 13 bases. The sample taken for sequencing was CD8+ T cells from PBMCs. CDR3 amino acids: CASSAGTSGNEQYF. The CDR3 coding sequence is TGTGCCAGCAGCGCGGGGACTAGCGGGAACGAGCAGTACTTC.